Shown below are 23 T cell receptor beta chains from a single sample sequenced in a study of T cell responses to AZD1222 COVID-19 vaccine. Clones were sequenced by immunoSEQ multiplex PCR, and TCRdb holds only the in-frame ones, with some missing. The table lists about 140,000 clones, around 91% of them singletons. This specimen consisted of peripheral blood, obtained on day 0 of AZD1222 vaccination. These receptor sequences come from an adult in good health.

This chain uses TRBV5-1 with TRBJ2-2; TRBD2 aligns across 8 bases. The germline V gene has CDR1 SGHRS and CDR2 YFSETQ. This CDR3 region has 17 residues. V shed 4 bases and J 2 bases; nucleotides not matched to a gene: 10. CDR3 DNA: TGCGCCAGCAGCCGGGAACCCGGGAGGGTCAACACCGGGGAGCTGTTTTTT. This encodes CASSREPGRVNTGELFF.

The CDR3 DNA reads TGTGCCACCAGCAGAGTTGTGCAGGGCCCTGAAGCTTTCTTT. Its translation is CATSRVVQGPEAFF. The gene calls are TRBV15 and TRBJ1-1, with D tentatively TRBD1 (5 bases). Per germline, CDR1 LNHNV and CDR2 YYDKDF (reference sequence). The CDR3 is 14 amino acids. Trimming took off 1 base at V and 6 bases at J, with 12 bases between the two ends. Based on the CDR3 plus reference TRBV15 and TRBJ1-1, the full variable domain is DAMVIQNPRYQVTQFGKPVTLSCSQTLNHNVMYWYQQKSSQAPKLLFHYYDKDFNNEADTPDNFQSRRPNTSFCFLDIRSPGLGDTAMYLCATSRVVQGPEAFFGQGTRLTVV.

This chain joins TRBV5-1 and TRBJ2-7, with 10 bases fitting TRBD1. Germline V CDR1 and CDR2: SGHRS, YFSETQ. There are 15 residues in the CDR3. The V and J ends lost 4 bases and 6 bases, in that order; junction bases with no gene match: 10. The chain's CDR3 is CASSAGDRGTAEQYF. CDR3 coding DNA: TGCGCCAGCAGCGCCGGGGACAGGGGAACTGCCGAGCAGTACTTC.

CDR3 sequence: CASKIRSRSYEQYF. DNA of the CDR3: TGTGCCAGTAAGATCCGGAGTAGGTCCTACGAGCAGTACTTC. This rearrangement joins TRBV19 to TRBJ2-7; D gene uncertain. The CDR3 has 14 residues. CDR1 and CDR2 from the germline V gene are LNHDA and SQIVND (reference sequence). V gave up 7 bases and J gave up 1 base, with 14 bases separating them.

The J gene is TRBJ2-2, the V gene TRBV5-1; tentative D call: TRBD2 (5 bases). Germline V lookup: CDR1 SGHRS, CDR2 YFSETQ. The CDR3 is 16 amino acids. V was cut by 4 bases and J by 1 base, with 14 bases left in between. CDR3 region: CASSHRGGQNTGELFF. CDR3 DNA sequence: TGCGCCAGCAGCCATCGGGGTGGGCAGAACACCGGGGAGCTGTTTTTT.

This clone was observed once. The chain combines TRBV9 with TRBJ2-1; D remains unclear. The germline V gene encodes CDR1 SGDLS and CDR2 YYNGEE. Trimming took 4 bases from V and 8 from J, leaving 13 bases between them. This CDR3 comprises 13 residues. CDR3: CASSTPGRDEQFF. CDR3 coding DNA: TGTGCCAGCAGCACCCCGGGTAGGGATGAGCAGTTCTTC. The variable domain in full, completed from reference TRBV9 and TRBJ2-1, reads DSGVTQTPKHLITATGQRVTLRCSPRSGDLSVYWYQQSLDQGLQFLIQYYNGEERAKGNILERFSAQQFPDLHSELNLSSLELGDSALYFCASSTPGRDEQFFGPGTRLTVL.

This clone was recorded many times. The chain's CDR3 is CASSPRTGGTNYGYTF. DNA of the CDR3: TGCGCCAGCAGCCCTAGGACAGGGGGCACGAACTATGGCTACACCTTC. The chain couples TRBV5-1 to TRBJ1-2; 11 positions match TRBD1. The ends lost 4 bases at V and 2 bases at J; junction bases unmatched: 7. The length of the CDR3 is 16 residues. Per germline, CDR1 SGHRS and CDR2 YFSETQ.

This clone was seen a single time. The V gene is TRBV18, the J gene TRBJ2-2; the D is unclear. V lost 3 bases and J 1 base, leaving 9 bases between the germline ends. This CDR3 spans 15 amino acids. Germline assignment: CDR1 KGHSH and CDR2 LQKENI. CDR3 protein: CASSPRGLNTGELFF. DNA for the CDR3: TGTGCCAGCTCACCGCGCGGTTTGAACACCGGGGAGCTGTTTTTT.

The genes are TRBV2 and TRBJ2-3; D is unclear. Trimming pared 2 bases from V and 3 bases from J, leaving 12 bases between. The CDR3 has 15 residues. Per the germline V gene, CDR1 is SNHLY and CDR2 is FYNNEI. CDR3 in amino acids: CASSELQRSTDTQYF. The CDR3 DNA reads TGTGCCAGCAGTGAATTACAGAGATCGACAGATACGCAGTATTTT.

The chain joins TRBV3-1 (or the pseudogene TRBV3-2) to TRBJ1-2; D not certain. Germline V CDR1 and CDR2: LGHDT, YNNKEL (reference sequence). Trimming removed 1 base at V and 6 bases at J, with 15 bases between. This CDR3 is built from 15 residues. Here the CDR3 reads CASSQAPGREHGYTF. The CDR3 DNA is TGTGCCAGCAGCCAAGCTCCAGGACGGGAACATGGCTACACCTTC.

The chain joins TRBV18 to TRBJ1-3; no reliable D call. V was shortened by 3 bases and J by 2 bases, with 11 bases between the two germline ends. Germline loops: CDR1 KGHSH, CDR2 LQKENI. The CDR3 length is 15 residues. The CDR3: CASSPSPTTGNTIYF. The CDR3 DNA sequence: TGTGCCAGCTCACCCTCTCCGACCACTGGAAACACCATATATTTT.

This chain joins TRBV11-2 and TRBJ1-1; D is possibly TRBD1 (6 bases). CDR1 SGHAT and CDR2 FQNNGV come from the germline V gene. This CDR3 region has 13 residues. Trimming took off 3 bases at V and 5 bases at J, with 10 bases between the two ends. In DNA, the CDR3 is TGTGCCAGCAGCTTTTGGGGGCAGACTGAAGCTTTCTTT. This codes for CASSFWGQTEAFF.

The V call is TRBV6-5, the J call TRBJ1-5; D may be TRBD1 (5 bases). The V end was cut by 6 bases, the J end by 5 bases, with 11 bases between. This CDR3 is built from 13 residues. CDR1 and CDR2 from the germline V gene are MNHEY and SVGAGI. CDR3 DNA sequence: TGTGCCAGCAGCCAGGGAAAGCATCAGCCCCAGCATTTT. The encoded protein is CASSQGKHQPQHF.

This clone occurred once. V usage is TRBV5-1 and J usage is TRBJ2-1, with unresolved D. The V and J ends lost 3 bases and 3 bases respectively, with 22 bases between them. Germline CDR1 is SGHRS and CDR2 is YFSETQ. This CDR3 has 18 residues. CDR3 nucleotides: TGCGCCAGCAGCTGGGAAGGCGAAGGGCACCGTGACTACAATGAGCAGTTCTTC. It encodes CASSWEGEGHRDYNEQFF. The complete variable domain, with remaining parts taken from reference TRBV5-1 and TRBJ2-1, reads KAGVTQTPRYLIKTRGQQVTLSCSPISGHRSVSWYQQTPGQGLQFLFEYFSETQRNKGNFPGRFSGRQFSNSRSEMNVSTLELGDSALYLCASSWEGEGHRDYNEQFFGPGTRLTVL.

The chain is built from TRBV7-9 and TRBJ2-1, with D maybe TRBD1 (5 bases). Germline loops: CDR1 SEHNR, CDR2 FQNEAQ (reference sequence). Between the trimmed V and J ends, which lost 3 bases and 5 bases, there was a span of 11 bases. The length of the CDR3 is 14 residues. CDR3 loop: CASSFPRVNNEQFF. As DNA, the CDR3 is TGTGCCAGCAGCTTCCCCAGGGTCAACAATGAGCAGTTCTTC.

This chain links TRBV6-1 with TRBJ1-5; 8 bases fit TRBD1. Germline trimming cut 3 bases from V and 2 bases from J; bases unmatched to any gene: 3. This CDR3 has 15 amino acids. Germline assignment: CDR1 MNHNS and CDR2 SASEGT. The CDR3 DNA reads TGTGCCAGCAGTGATGCGACAGGGGGCAATCAGCCCCAGCATTTT. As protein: CASSDATGGNQPQHF.

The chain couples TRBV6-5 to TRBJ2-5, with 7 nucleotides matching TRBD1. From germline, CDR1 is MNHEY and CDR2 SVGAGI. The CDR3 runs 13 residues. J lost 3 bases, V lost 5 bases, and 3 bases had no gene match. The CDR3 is CASSKGQKETQYF. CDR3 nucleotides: TGTGCCAGCAGTAAGGGACAGAAAGAGACCCAGTACTTC.

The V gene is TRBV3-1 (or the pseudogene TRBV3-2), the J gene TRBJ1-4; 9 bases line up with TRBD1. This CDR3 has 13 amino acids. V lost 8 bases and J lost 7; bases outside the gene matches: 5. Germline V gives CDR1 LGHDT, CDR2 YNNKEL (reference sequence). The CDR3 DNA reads TGTGCCAGCCGGGACAGGGTTAGTGAAAAACTGTTTTTT. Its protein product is CASRDRVSEKLFF.

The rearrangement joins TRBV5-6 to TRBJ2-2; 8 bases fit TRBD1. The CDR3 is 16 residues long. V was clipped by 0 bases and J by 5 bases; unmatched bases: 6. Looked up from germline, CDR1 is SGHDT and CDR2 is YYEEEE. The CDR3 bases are TGTGCCAGCAGCTTGGCCAGGGGGCGCGGGACCGGGGAGCTGTTTTTT. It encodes CASSLARGRGTGELFF.

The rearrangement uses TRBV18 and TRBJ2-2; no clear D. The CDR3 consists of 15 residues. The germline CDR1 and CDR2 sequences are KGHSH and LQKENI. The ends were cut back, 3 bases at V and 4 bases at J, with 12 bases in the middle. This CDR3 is CASSPNFEGTGELFF. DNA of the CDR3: TGTGCCAGCTCACCGAACTTCGAAGGCACCGGGGAGCTGTTTTTT.

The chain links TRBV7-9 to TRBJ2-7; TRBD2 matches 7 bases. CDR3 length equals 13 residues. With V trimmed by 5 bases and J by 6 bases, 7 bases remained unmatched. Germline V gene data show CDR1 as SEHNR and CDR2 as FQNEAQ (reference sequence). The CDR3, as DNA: TGTGCCAGCAGCCCTGGGGCGGGGGTCGAGCAGTACTTC. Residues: CASSPGAGVEQYF.

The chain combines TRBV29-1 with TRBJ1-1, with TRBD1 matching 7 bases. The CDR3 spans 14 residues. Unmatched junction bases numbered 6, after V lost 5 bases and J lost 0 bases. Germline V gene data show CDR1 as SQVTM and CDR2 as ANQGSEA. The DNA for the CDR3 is TGCAGCGTTCCCCGACAGGGAGTGAACACTGAAGCTTTCTTT. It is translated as CSVPRQGVNTEAFF.

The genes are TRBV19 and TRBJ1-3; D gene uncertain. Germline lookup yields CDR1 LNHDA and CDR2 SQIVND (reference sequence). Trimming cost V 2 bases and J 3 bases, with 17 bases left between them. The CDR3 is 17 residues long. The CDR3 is CASSIPRGPADGNTIYF. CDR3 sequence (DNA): TGTGCCAGTAGTATACCCCGCGGACCGGCTGATGGAAACACCATATATTTT.